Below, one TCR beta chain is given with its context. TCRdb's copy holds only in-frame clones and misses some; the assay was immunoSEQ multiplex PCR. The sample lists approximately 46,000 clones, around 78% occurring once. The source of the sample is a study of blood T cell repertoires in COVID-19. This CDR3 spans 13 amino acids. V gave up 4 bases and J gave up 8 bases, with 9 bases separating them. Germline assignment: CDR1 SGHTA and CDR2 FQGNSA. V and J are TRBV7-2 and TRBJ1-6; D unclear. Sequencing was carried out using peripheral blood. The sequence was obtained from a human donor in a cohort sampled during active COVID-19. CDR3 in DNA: TGTGCCAGCAGCTCAGGCGGGTATTCACCCCTCCACTTT. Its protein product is CASSSGGYSPLHF.